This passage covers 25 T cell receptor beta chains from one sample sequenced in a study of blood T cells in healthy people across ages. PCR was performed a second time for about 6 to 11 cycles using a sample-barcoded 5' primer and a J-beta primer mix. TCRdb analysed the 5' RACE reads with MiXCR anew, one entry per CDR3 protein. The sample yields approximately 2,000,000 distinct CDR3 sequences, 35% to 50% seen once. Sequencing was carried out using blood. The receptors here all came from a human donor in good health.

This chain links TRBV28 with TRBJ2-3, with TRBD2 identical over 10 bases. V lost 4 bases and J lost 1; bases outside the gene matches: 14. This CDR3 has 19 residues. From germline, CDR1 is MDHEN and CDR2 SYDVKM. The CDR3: CASSSLTILAGVGTDTQYF. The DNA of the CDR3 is TGTGCCAGCAGTTCCCTAACTATTCTAGCGGGGGTCGGCACAGATACGCAGTATTTT.

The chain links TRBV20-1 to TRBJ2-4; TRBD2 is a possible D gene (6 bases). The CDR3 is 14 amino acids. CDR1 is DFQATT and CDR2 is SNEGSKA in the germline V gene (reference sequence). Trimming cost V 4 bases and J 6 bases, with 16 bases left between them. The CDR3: CSATVGGLRNIQYF. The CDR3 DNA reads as TGCAGTGCTACGGTGGGGGGATTAAGAAACATTCAGTACTTC.

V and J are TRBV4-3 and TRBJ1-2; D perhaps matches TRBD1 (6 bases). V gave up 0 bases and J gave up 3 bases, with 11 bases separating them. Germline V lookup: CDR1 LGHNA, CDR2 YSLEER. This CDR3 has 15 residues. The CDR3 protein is CASSQDQEGDYGYTF. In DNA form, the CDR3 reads TGCGCCAGCAGCCAAGACCAGGAGGGGGACTATGGCTACACCTTC.

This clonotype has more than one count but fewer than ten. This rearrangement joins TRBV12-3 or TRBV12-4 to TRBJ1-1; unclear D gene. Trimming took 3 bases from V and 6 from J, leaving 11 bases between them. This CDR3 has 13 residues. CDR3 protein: CASSFDPMAEAFF. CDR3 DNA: TGTGCCAGCAGTTTTGATCCGATGGCTGAAGCTTTCTTT.

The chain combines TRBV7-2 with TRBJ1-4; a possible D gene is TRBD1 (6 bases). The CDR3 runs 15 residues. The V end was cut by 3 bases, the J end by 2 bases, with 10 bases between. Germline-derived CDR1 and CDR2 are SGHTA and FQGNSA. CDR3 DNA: TGTGCCAGCAGCTTGATGGGGGGCACTAATGAAAAACTGTTTTTT. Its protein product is CASSLMGGTNEKLFF.

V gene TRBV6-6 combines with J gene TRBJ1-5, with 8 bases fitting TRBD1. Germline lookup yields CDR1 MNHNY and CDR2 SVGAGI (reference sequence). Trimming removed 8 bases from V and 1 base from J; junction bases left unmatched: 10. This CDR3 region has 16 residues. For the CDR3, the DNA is TGTGCCAGCGAGACAGGGGCCACGGGAAGCAATCAGCCCCAGCATTTT. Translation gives CASETGATGSNQPQHF.

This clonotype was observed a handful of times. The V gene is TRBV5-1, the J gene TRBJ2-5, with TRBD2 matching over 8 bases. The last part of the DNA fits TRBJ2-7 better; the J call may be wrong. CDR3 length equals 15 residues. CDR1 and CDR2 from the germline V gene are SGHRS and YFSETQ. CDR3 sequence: CASSLDGTSRGEQYF. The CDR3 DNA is TGCGCCAGCAGCTTGGACGGGACTAGTCGGGGCGAGCAGTACTTC.

The CDR3 coding sequence is TGTGCCAGCAGCTTAGGGTTACAGGGCTCCTATGGCTACACCTTC. This encodes CASSLGLQGSYGYTF. The chain has TRBV7-2 and TRBJ1-2, with D possibly being TRBD1 (6 bases). This CDR3 has 15 amino acids. In germline, CDR1 is SGHTA, CDR2 FQGNSA. Trimming took off 1 base at V and 4 bases at J, with 13 bases between the two ends.

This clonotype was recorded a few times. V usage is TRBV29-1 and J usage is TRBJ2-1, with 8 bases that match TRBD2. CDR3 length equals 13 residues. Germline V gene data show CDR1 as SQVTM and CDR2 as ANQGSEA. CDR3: CSALTGGAGEQFF. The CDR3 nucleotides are TGCAGTGCGTTGACCGGGGGGGCGGGGGAGCAGTTCTTC.

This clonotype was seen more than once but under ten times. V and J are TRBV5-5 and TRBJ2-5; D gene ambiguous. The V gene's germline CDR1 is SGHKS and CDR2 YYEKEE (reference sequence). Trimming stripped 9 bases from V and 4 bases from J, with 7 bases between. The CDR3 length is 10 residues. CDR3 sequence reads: CATGIETQYF. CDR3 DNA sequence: TGTGCCACCGGTATAGAGACCCAGTACTTC.

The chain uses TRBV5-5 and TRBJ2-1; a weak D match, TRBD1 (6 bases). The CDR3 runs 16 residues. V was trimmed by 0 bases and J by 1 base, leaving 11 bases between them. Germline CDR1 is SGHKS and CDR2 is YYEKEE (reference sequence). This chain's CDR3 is CASSLEGGRSYNEQFF. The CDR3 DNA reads TGTGCCAGCAGCTTGGAAGGGGGTAGATCCTACAATGAGCAGTTCTTC.

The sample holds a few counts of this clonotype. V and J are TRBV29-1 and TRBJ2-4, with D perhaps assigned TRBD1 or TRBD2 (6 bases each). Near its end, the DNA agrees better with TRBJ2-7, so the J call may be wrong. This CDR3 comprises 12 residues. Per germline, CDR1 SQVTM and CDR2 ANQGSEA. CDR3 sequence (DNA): TGCAGCGTCCACAAGGGGGGTTACGAGCAGTACTTC. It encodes CSVHKGGYEQYF.

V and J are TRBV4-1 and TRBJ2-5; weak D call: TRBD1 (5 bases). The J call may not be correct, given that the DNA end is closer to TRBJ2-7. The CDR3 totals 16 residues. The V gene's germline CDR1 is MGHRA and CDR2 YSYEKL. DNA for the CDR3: TGCGCCAGCAGCCAAGACGGTCCCCGTTTGGGGCGCGAGCAGTACTTC. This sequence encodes CASSQDGPRLGREQYF.

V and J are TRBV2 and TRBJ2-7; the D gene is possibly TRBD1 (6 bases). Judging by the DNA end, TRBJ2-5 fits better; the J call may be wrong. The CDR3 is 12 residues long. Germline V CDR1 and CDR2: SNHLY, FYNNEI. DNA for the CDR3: TGTGCCAGCCGGACAGAAGTGGAGACCCAGTACTTC. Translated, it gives CASRTEVETQYF.

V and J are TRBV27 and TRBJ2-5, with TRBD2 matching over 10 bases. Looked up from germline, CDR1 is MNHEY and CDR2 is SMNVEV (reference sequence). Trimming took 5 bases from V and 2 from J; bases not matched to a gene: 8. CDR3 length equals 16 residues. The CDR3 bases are TGTGCCAGCAGTCCTCGACTAGCGGGCCAACAAGAGACCCAGTACTTC. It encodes CASSPRLAGQQETQYF.

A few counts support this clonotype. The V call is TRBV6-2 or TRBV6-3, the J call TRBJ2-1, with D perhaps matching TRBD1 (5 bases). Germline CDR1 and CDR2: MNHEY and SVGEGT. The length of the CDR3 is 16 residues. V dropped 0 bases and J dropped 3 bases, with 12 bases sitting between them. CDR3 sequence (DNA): TGTGCCAGCAGTTACTCTAGGGGAATTTACTACAATGAGCAGTTCTTC. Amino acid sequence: CASSYSRGIYYNEQFF.

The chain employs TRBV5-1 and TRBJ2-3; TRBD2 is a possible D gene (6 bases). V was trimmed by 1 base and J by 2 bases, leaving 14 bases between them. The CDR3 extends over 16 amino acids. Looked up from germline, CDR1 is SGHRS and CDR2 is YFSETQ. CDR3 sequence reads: CASSLPSGELTDTQYF. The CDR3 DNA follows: TGCGCCAGCAGCTTGCCCTCGGGAGAGCTCACAGATACGCAGTATTTT.

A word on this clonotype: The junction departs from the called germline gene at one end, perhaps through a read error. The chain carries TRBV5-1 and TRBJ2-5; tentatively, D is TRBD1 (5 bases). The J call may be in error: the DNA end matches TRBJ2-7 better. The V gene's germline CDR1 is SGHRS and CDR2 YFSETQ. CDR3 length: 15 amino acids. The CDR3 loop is CAGSYSRTKVAEQYF. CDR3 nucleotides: TGCGCCGGCAGCTATTCCAGGACAAAGGTTGCCGAGCAGTACTTC.

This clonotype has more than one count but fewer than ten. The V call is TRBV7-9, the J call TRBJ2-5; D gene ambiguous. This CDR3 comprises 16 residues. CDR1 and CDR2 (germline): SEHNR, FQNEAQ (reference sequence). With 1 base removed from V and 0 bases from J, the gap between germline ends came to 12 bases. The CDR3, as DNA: TGTGCCAGCAGCTTAGGGACGGCTCCGAACCAAGAGACCCAGTACTTC. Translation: CASSLGTAPNQETQYF.

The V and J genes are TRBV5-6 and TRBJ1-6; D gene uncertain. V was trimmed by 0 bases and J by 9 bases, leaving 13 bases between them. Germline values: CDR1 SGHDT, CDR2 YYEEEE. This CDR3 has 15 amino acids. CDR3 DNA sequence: TGTGCCAGCAGCTTGGGGGCCCAATTAGGTTCACCCCTCCACTTT. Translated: CASSLGAQLGSPLHF.

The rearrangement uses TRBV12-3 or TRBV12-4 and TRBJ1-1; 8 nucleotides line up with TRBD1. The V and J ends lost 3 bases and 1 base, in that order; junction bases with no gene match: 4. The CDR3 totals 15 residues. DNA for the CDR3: TGTGCCAGCAGTTTCACAGGGGGAAGGAACACTGAAGCTTTCTTT. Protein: CASSFTGGRNTEAFF.

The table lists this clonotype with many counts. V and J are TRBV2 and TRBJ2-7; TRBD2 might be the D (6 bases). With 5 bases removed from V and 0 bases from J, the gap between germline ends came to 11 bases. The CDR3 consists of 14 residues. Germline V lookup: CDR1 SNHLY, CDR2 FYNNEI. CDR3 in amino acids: CASSTDGSSYEQYF. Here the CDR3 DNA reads TGTGCCAGCAGTACGGACGGGAGCTCCTACGAGCAGTACTTC. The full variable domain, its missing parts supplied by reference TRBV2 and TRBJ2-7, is EPEVTQTPSHQVTQMGQEVILRCVPISNHLYFYWYRQILGQKVEFLVSFYNNEISEKSEIFDDQFSVERPDGSNFTLKIRSTKLEDSAMYFCASSTDGSSYEQYFGPGTRLTVT.

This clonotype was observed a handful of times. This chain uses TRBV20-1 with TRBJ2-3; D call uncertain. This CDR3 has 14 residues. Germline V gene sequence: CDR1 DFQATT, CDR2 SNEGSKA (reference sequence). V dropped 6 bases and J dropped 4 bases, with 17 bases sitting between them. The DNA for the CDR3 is TGCAGTGCCTCCTGGCAGGCCAGGTCAGATACGCAGTATTTT. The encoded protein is CSASWQARSDTQYF.

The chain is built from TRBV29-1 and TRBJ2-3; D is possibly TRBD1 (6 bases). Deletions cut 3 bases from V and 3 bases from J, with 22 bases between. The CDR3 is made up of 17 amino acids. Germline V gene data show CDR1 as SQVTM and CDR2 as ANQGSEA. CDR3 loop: CSVEIGAGDYSTDTQYF. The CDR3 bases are TGCAGCGTTGAGATAGGGGCAGGGGATTATTCAACAGATACGCAGTATTTT.

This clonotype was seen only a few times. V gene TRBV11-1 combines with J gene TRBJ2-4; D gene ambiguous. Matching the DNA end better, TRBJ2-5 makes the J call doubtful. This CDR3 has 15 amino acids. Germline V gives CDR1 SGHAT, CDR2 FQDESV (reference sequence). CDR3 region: CASSPVAHIQETQYF. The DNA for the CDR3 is TGTGCCAGCAGCCCGGTGGCCCATATACAAGAGACCCAGTACTTC.